The clone carrying this T cell receptor (beta chain) was found many times. The V end lost 4 bases, the J end lost 5 bases, and 12 bases lay between the germline ends. This CDR3 has 14 residues. Germline-derived CDR1 and CDR2 are MNHEY and SMNVEV (reference sequence). The data were taken from a study of low-dose radiotherapy and immunotherapy resistance in tumors. As for the study in general: Cohort 1 got 0.5 Gy per fraction every 2 weeks, 6.5 Gy in total. Cohort 2 received 1 Gy per fraction every two weeks, totaling 13 Gy over 26 weeks. Both drugs were delivered intravenously to patients (nivolumab 240 mg every two weeks and ipilimumab 1 mg/kg every six weeks).

The time point was: after trial treatment. Treatment defined: LDRT plus nivolumab, ipilimumab, low-dose cyclophosphamide and aspirin (RACIN trial). The donors, trial participants, received nivolumab, ipilimumab, aspirin, low-dose cyclophosphamide and low-dose radiotherapy. Alpha- and beta-chain coverage of first-strand cDNA came from TRAV- and TRBV-specific primers. It was with a constant-region primer and a V-primer adapter that TCRs were amplified over approximately 20 PCR cycles. TCRdb re-called the reads through MiXCR, storing one row per CDR3 protein. Found here are about 80,000 distinct CDR3 sequences, roughly 17% of them singletons; the top ten hold approximately 1.5%.

The sequencing here drew on PBMCs, taken after low-dose radiotherapy plus immunotherapy. This chain uses TRBV27 with TRBJ2-1, with a possible D match to TRBD2 (5 bases). This sequence originates from a male donor with prostate cancer. In DNA form, the CDR3 reads TGTGCCAGCAGTTCCCTCGGAGCGGACAATGAGCAGTTCTTC. Protein: CASSSLGADNEQFF.